This TCR beta chain was obtained from a study of regulatory T cells in long-lasting Graves disease. Libraries of TCR beta came from iRepertoire HTBI primers plus Arm-PCR of CDR3 regions. Methods used by the authors: Across the samples, identification revealed some 64 TRBV and about 15 TRBJ segments. Using its own MiXCR run on the multiplex PCR reads, TCRdb lists one record per CDR3 protein. The V and J calls shown here were made by TCRdb, not taken from the authors' results. In the table there are some 460,000 distinct CDR3 sequences, under 20% of which are singletons. The study's findings and limits: Whereas approximately 980 public clonotypes were shared by new patients, persistent patients shared more, at over 2,500.

Only a few counts were recorded for this clonotype. Its antigen is not identified. As for time point: newly diagnosed GD, antithyroid drugs for less than 3 months. With RNA extracted from PBMCs as input, the TCR library was made. The sample also formed part of further work on T cells in Graves' hyperthyroidism and ophthalmopathy. Per that paper: HTBI primers were used for first-round RT-PCR of the TCR CDR3. By a 13 V-J model, ophthalmopathy was set apart from stable hyperthyroidism.

The clonotype was recovered from a man aged 40-50 years with Graves disease. The sample in question was peripheral blood mononuclear cells (PBMCs), obtained at new diagnosis, from a patient treated with antithyroid drugs.

CDR3 nucleotide sequence: TGTGCCAGCAGCGTAGCCGGACAGGGGAAAGAGACCCAGTACTTC. It encodes CASSVAGQGKETQYF. The chain carries TRBV9 and TRBJ2-5; 9 nucleotides align to TRBD1. The CDR3 loop spans 15 amino acids. Germline V CDR1 and CDR2: SGDLS, YYNGEE. Trimming at V came to 0 bases and at J to 3 bases, leaving 3 bases not matched to a gene. Filled out from reference TRBV9 and TRBJ2-5, the complete variable domain reads DSGVTQTPKHLITATGQRVTLRCSPRSGDLSVYWYQQSLDQGLQFLIQYYNGEERAKGNILERFSAQQFPDLHSELNLSSLELGDSALYFCASSVAGQGKETQYFGPGTRLLVL.